This TCR beta chain was retrieved from a study of cytomegalovirus exposure and HLA in healthy donors. Study-level background: Genotyping showed 70% to 90% of over 350 donors falling in the Caucasian-associated ancestry cluster. The study, taken as a whole, reports: In a later analysis, common viral pathogens appeared linked to several of the most significant clusters. For most TCR sequences rarity was the rule, although some public TCRs occurred in many donors. Because they were indistinguishable, some V segments, including TRBV6-2 and TRBV6-3, were excluded.

About this clone: Its antigen remains unidentified.

The PCR ran on 60 Vbeta and 13 Jbeta primers. Measured with immunoSEQ multiplex PCR; TCRdb has only the in-frame clones, and not every one. This table holds roughly 160,000 clones, 65% to 90% found once. Looked up from germline, CDR1 is SEHNR and CDR2 is FQNEAQ (reference sequence). V dropped 2 bases and J dropped 4 bases, with 12 bases sitting between them. There are 15 residues in the CDR3. Sequences were obtained from PBMCs. J is TRBJ1-3 and V is TRBV7-9, with D perhaps TRBD1 (5 bases). The TCR was taken from a male donor in good health and CMV-seronegative. Written as DNA, the CDR3 is TGTGCCAGCAGCTTAAACGCGGGGGGGGGAAACACCATATATTTT. Protein product: CASSLNAGGGNTIYF.